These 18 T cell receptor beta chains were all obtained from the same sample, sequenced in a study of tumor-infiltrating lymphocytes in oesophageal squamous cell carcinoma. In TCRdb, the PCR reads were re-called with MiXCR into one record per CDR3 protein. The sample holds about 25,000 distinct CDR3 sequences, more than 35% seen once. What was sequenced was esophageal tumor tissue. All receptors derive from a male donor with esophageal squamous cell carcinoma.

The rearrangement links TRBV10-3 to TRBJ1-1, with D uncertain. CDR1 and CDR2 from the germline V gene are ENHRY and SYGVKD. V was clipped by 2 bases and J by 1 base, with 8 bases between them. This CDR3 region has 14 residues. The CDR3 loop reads CAISETGRNTEAFF. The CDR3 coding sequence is TGTGCCATCAGTGAGACCGGCCGGAACACTGAAGCTTTCTTT.

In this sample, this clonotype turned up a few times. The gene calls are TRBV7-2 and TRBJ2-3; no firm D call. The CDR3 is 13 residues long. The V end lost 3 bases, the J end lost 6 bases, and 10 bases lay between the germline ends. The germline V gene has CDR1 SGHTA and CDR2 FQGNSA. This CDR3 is CASSLRAWDTQYF. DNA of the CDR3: TGTGCCAGCAGCTTGAGAGCCTGGGATACGCAGTATTTT.

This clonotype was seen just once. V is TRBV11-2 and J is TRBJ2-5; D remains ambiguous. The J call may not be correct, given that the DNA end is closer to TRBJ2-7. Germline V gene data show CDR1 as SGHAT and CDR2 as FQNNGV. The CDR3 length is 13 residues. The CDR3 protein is CASSLIGQNEQYF. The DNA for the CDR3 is TGTGCCAGCAGCTTAATTGGTCAGAACGAGCAGTACTTC.

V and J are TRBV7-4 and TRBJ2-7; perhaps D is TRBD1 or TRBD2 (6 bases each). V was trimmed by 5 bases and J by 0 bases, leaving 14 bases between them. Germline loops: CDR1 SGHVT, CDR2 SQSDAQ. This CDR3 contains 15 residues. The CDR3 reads CASSAGHWSSYEQYF. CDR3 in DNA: TGTGCCAGCAGCGCGGGACATTGGAGCTCCTACGAGCAGTACTTC.

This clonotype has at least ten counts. CDR3: CASSYSSPYEQYF. In nucleotides, the CDR3 is TGTGCCAGCAGTTACTCAAGTCCCTACGAGCAGTACTTC. V gene TRBV6-6 combines with J gene TRBJ2-7; D gene unclear. Germline lookup yields CDR1 MNHNY and CDR2 SVGAGI (reference sequence). V lost 0 bases and J lost 2, with 5 bases in between. The CDR3 length is 13 residues.

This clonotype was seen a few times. In DNA, the CDR3 is TGTGCCAGTAGGGCCTACGAGCAGTACTTC. As protein: CASRAYEQYF. The V call is TRBV19, the J call TRBJ2-1; no clear D. The J call may be wrong; the DNA end is better matched by TRBJ2-7. CDR1 and CDR2 (germline): LNHDA, SQIVND (reference sequence). The CDR3 runs to 10 residues.

The CDR3 coding sequence is TGCAGTGCTAGAGATCTGCGTTATAGCAATCAGCCCCAGCATTTT. Amino acid sequence: CSARDLRYSNQPQHF. The V and J genes are TRBV20-1 and TRBJ1-5; unclear D gene. The CDR3 spans 15 residues. V was shortened by 0 bases and J by 0 bases, with 9 bases between the two germline ends. Germline assignment: CDR1 DFQATT and CDR2 SNEGSKA (reference sequence).

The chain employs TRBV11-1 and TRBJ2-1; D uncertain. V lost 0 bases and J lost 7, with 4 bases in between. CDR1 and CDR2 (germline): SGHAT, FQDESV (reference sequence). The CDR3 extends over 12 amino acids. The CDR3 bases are TGTGCCAGCAGCTTAGCGTCGAATGAGCAGTTCTTC. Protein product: CASSLASNEQFF.

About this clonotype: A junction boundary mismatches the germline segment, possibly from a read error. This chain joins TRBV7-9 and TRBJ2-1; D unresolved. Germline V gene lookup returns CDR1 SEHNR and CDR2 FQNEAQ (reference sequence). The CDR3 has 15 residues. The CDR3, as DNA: TGTGCCAGCAGCTTAGTTGACCTTCCTTTGGGATCGGATAACTTC. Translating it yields CASSLVDLPLGSDNF.

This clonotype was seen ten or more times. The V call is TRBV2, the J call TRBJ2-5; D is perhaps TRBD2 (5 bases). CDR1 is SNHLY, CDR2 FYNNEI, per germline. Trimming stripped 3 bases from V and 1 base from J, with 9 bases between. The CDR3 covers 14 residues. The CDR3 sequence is CASSETGFQETQYF. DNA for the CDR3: TGTGCCAGCAGTGAGACGGGGTTCCAAGAGACCCAGTACTTC.

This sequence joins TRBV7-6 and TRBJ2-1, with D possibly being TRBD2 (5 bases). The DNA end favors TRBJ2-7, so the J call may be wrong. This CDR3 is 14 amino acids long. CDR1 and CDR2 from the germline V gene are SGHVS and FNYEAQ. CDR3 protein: CASSFGGGSYEQYF. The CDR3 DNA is TGTGCCAGCAGCTTCGGTGGAGGCTCCTACGAGCAGTACTTC.

This CDR3 reads CASGLDRVKETQYF. DNA for the CDR3: TGTGCTAGTGGTTTGGACAGGGTGAAAGAGACCCAGTACTTC. The rearrangement joins TRBV12-5 to TRBJ2-7; D is perhaps TRBD1 (6 bases). The assigned J gene may be wrong: the sequence end matches TRBJ2-5 better. The CDR3 loop spans 14 amino acids. Per germline, CDR1 LGHNT and CDR2 FRNRAP.

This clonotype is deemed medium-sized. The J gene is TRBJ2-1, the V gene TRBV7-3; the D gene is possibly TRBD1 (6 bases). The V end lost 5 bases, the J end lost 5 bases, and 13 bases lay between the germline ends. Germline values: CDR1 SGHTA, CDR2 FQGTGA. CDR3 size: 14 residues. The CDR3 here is CASSPLGGNNEQFF. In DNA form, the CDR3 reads TGTGCCAGCAGCCCCCTAGGGGGAAACAATGAGCAGTTCTTC.

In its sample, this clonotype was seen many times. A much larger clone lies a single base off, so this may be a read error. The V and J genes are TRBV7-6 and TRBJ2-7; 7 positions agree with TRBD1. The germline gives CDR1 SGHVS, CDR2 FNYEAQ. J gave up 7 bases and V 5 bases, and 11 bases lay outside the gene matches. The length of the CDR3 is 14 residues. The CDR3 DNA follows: TGTGCCAGCAGCGAGACAGGGCCCTACAATGAGCAGTACTTC. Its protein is CASSETGPYNEQYF.

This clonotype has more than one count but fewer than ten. CDR3 bases: TGTGCCATCAGTGTTAAAGACAGGGACAACTATGGCTACACCTTC. Its translation: CAISVKDRDNYGYTF. V and J are TRBV10-3 and TRBJ1-2, with TRBD1 matching over 7 bases. The CDR3 has 15 residues. Per germline, CDR1 ENHRY and CDR2 SYGVKD. The junction had 7 bases not matched to a gene; V was cut back by 4 bases and J by 2 bases.

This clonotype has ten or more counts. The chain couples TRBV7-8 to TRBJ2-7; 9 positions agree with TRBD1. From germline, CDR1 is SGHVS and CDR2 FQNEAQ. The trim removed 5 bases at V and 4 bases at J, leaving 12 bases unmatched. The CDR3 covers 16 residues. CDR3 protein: CASSLELGTGTYEQYF. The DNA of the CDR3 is TGTGCCAGCAGCCTCGAACTCGGGACAGGGACTTACGAGCAGTACTTC.

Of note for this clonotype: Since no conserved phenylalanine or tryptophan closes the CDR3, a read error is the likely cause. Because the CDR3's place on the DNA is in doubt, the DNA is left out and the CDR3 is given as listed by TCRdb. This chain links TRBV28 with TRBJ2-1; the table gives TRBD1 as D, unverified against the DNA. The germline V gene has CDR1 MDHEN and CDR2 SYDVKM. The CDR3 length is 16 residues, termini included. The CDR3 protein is CASSWGREESPLHFGN.

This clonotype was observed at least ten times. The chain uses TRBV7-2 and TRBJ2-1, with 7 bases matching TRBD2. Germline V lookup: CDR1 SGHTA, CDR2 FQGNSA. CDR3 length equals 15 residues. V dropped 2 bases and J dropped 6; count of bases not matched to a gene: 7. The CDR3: CASSLYPSGGNEQFF. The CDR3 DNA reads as TGTGCCAGCAGCTTATACCCTAGCGGAGGCAATGAGCAGTTCTTC.